One sample yielded the 6 T cell receptor beta chains listed below, sequenced in a study of T-cell memory formation after mild COVID-19. MiXCR was run by TCRdb on the 5' RACE reads, yielding one entry per CDR3 protein. This table has 280,000 or so distinct CDR3 sequences, over 7% appearing once. Source material: PBMCs or a T cell subset sorted from them (not recorded which). The receptors stem from a man younger than 35 who had mild COVID-19 (a few samples of this study predate the infection). Cell type and time point are not known.

This clonotype has at least ten counts. The chain links TRBV5-1 to TRBJ2-3, with D possibly called TRBD1 or TRBD2 (5 bases each). With 6 bases removed from V and 1 base from J, the gap between germline ends came to 12 bases. Looked up from germline, CDR1 is SGHRS and CDR2 is YFSETQ. There are 14 residues in the CDR3. The CDR3 region has the DNA TGCGCCAGCAAGTCGGGGCAGGGCACAGATACGCAGTATTTT. Amino acids: CASKSGQGTDTQYF. Full variable domain (rest looked up from reference TRBV5-1 and TRBJ2-3): KAGVTQTPRYLIKTRGQQVTLSCSPISGHRSVSWYQQTPGQGLQFLFEYFSETQRNKGNFPGRFSGRQFSNSRSEMNVSTLELGDSALYLCASKSGQGTDTQYFGPGTRLTVL.

The gene calls are TRBV11-2 and TRBJ2-1; tentatively, D is TRBD1 or TRBD2 (5 bases each). Trimming pared 2 bases from V and 4 bases from J, leaving 18 bases between. Germline CDR1 and CDR2: SGHAT and FQNNGV. The CDR3 is made up of 17 amino acids. This CDR3 is CASSLRVGSGRYNEQFF. DNA for the CDR3: TGTGCCAGCAGCTTAAGGGTTGGATCGGGACGATACAATGAGCAGTTCTTC.

In this sample, this clonotype turned up a few times. The chain is built from TRBV27 and TRBJ2-1; D unresolved. The CDR3 sequence is 16 residues long. The ends were cut back, 3 bases at V and 8 bases at J, with 20 bases in the middle. CDR1 and CDR2 (germline): MNHEY, SMNVEV (reference sequence). This chain's CDR3 is CASSFALGLLEHEQFF. Written as DNA, the CDR3 is TGTGCCAGCAGTTTCGCTCTCGGCCTACTCGAACATGAGCAGTTCTTC.

This chain links TRBV6-6 with TRBJ2-7, with TRBD1 as a possible D gene (6 bases). V lost 6 bases and J 3 bases, leaving 15 bases between the germline ends. Germline values: CDR1 MNHNY, CDR2 SVGAGI (reference sequence). The CDR3 spans 14 residues. CDR3 DNA: TGTGCCAGCAGCACTGCGACAGGTCACTACGAGCAGTACTTC. Translated: CASSTATGHYEQYF.

The chain recombines TRBV10-2 with TRBJ1-1; 9 bases fit TRBD1. J gave up 0 bases and V 6 bases, and 5 bases lay outside the gene matches. This CDR3 contains 15 residues. Looked up from germline, CDR1 is WSHSY and CDR2 is SAAADI. Written as DNA, the CDR3 is TGCGCCAGCAGGAAAGACAGGGGGATGAACACTGAAGCTTTCTTT. It encodes CASRKDRGMNTEAFF.

This clonotype appeared a few times. This chain uses TRBV20-1 with TRBJ1-5, with 9 bases identical to TRBD1. The CDR3 has 15 residues. V trimming: 5 bases; J trimming: 7 bases; junction bases outside the gene matches: 12. In germline, CDR1 is DFQATT, CDR2 SNEGSKA (reference sequence). CDR3 nucleotide sequence: TGCAGTGCTCTCCCCGGGACAGGGTCGGGGCAGCCCCAGCATTTT. This gives the protein CSALPGTGSGQPQHF.